Below are 17 T cell receptor beta chains sequenced from a single sample in a study of shared clonotypes between healthy human individuals (dated by TCRdb to about 2020). Library preparation used the immunoSEQ multiplex PCR assay. Entries here come from immuneACCESS through TCRdb and include only in-frame sequences with V and J called. Some clones fail to appear in such tables; in the studies checked, an unresolved V gene covers under half of the shortfall, and the cause of the remainder is unknown. The sample has about 960,000 clones on record, approximately 76% of them singletons. The top ten hold approximately 1.5% of the sample. Sequences were obtained from memory CD4+ T cells sorted from blood. The cell subset or site label, read with the paper, signifies: CD45RA-negative fraction. These receptors all stem from a man aged 18-30 years in good health.

This chain links TRBV10-2 with TRBJ2-3; D is unclear. Trimming stripped 7 bases from V and 6 bases from J, with 17 bases between. The CDR3 runs to 14 residues. Germline values: CDR1 WSHSY, CDR2 SAAADI. CDR3 amino acids: CASKLDLDRDTQYF. For the CDR3, the DNA is TGCGCCAGCAAACTTGATCTCGATAGGGATACGCAGTATTTT.

This sequence joins TRBV18 and TRBJ1-2; D gene unclear. The CDR3 runs 13 residues. Trimming stripped 3 bases from V and 2 bases from J, with 7 bases between. Per the germline V gene, CDR1 is KGHSH and CDR2 is LQKENI. CDR3 protein: CASSPRENYGYTF. The DNA for the CDR3 is TGTGCCAGCTCACCGAGAGAAAACTATGGCTACACCTTC.

This chain joins TRBV7-2 and TRBJ1-2, with unresolved D. Trimming stripped 4 bases from V and 7 bases from J, with 16 bases between. Germline CDR1 reads SGHTA; CDR2 reads FQGNSA. The CDR3 has 14 amino acids. The CDR3 DNA sequence: TGTGCCAGCAGCTCACCACTGGGGTACGGTGGCTACACCTTC. It specifies CASSSPLGYGGYTF.

This clone was found a few times. The rearrangement links TRBV18 to TRBJ1-1, with D perhaps matching TRBD1 (5 bases). From germline, CDR1 is KGHSH and CDR2 LQKENI. V was pared by 5 bases and J by 1 base, with 8 bases between. The CDR3 is 13 amino acids. The chain's CDR3 is CASSDQGNTEAFF. The CDR3 DNA is TGTGCCAGCTCAGACCAGGGGAACACTGAAGCTTTCTTT.

The rearrangement links TRBV11-3 to TRBJ2-2; D gene unclear. The V end lost 5 bases, the J end lost 4 bases, and 17 bases lay between the germline ends. The CDR3 contains 16 residues. Germline CDR1 reads SGHNT; CDR2 reads YENEEA. CDR3 nucleotides: TGTGCCAGCAGCCAAACCCAGATTAGAGGCACCGGGGAGCTGTTTTTT. Its protein product is CASSQTQIRGTGELFF. Full variable domain (remainder filled in from reference TRBV11-3 and TRBJ2-2): EAGVVQSPRYKIIEKKQPVAFWCNPISGHNTLYWYLQNLGQGPELLIRYENEEAVDDSQLPKDRFSAERLKGVDSTLKIQPAELGDSAVYLCASSQTQIRGTGELFFGEGSRLTVL.

The sample holds many counts of this clone. The V and J genes are TRBV10-3 and TRBJ1-1; D remains ambiguous. The CDR3 contains 11 residues. Trimming pared 6 bases from V and 1 base from J, leaving 3 bases between. Germline CDR1 and CDR2: ENHRY and SYGVKD. The CDR3 DNA sequence: TGTGCCATCAGCAGGAACACTGAAGCTTTCTTT. This codes for CAISRNTEAFF.

The chain links TRBV7-2 to TRBJ2-5, with D unresolved. The CDR3 is made up of 12 amino acids. The V and J ends lost 1 base and 10 bases respectively, with 10 bases between them. From germline, CDR1 is SGHTA and CDR2 FQGNSA. The CDR3 sequence: CASSLGLGDQYF. The CDR3, as DNA: TGTGCCAGCAGCTTAGGACTTGGGGACCAGTACTTC.

The rearrangement joins TRBV6-5 to TRBJ1-2; D uncertain. Germline values: CDR1 MNHEY, CDR2 SVGAGI. The CDR3 is 13 amino acids. V was cut by 6 bases and J by 5 bases, with 13 bases left in between. CDR3 amino acids: CASRDGVAYGYTF. The CDR3 DNA reads TGTGCCAGCAGGGACGGGGTGGCTTATGGCTACACCTTC.

This chain joins TRBV30 and TRBJ2-3; 10 nucleotides match TRBD1. Germline V lookup: CDR1 GTSNPN, CDR2 SVGIG (reference sequence). This CDR3 region has 14 residues. V trimming: 4 bases; J trimming: 2 bases; junction bases outside the gene matches: 3. The CDR3 spells CAWTGTGVTDTQYF. CDR3 coding DNA: TGTGCCTGGACCGGGACAGGGGTCACAGATACGCAGTATTTT.

The chain links TRBV2 to TRBJ1-2; possibly TRBD1 for D (6 bases). Trimming removed 7 bases at V and 4 bases at J, with 16 bases between. The CDR3 has 14 residues. Germline V gene lookup returns CDR1 SNHLY and CDR2 FYNNEI. The CDR3 is CASTENRVVYGYTF. The DNA for the CDR3 is TGTGCCAGCACCGAGAACAGGGTAGTCTATGGCTACACCTTC.

In nucleotides, the CDR3 is TGTGCCAGCAGCTTGGCCAGGTGGGAGACCCAGTACTTC. Its translation is CASSLARWETQYF. The V gene is TRBV5-6, the J gene TRBJ2-5; D is unresolved. Looked up from germline, CDR1 is SGHDT and CDR2 is YYEEEE. V was trimmed by 0 bases and J by 5 bases, leaving 8 bases between them. The CDR3 is made up of 13 amino acids.

This sequence joins TRBV5-8 and TRBJ2-7, with 8 bases lining up with TRBD1. Germline V CDR1 and CDR2: SGHTS, YDEGEE. Trimming cost V 4 bases and J 6 bases; bases outside gene matches: 6. The CDR3 sequence is 13 residues long. CDR3 DNA sequence: TGTGCCAGCAGCGTAGACAGGGGTCGCGAGCAGTACTTC. Translated: CASSVDRGREQYF.

This rearrangement joins TRBV4-1 to TRBJ1-1; the D is unclear. Germline CDR1 MGHRA, CDR2 YSYEKL. V was shortened by 1 base and J by 5 bases, with 8 bases between the two germline ends. The CDR3 spans 13 residues. The CDR3 DNA reads as TGCGCCAGCAGCCAAGGTTACTCGACTGAAGCTTTCTTT. As protein: CASSQGYSTEAFF.

The V call is TRBV5-1, the J call TRBJ1-2; D is ambiguous. V dropped 0 bases and J dropped 4 bases, with 7 bases sitting between them. Germline CDR1 is SGHRS and CDR2 is YFSETQ. CDR3 length: 13 residues. The CDR3 here is CASSLDSAYGYTF. The DNA of the CDR3 is TGCGCCAGCAGCTTGGACTCAGCCTATGGCTACACCTTC.

The J gene is TRBJ2-3, the V gene TRBV28, with D perhaps TRBD1 or TRBD2 (6 bases each). Trimming left V 8 bases short and J 5 bases short, with 11 bases between. Looked up from germline, CDR1 is MDHEN and CDR2 is SYDVKM. The length of the CDR3 is 12 residues. The CDR3: CASGGRIDTQYF. In nucleotides, the CDR3 is TGTGCCAGCGGGGGGCGTATAGATACGCAGTATTTT. The full variable domain, completed using reference TRBV28 and TRBJ2-3, is DVKVTQSSRYLVKRTGEKVFLECVQDMDHENMFWYRQDPGLGLRLIYFSYDVKMKEKGDIPEGYSVSREKKERFSLILESASTNQTSMYLCASGGRIDTQYFGPGTRLTVL.

This clone was found a few times. The rearrangement joins TRBV5-1 to TRBJ2-2, with D perhaps TRBD1 or TRBD2 (5 bases each). Germline assignment: CDR1 SGHRS and CDR2 YFSETQ. Trimming took 4 bases from V and 7 from J, leaving 17 bases between them. This CDR3 has 15 residues. CDR3 nucleotides: TGCGCCAGCAGCCCAAAGGGACCTTACAGCGGGGAGCTGTTTTTT. Amino acids: CASSPKGPYSGELFF.

The sample holds a few counts of this clone. An end of the junction differs from the germline gene, which may be a read error. The J gene is TRBJ1-5, the V gene TRBV7-7; D remains unclear. CDR3 length equals 13 residues. CDR1 and CDR2 from the germline V gene are SSHAT and FNYEAQ (reference sequence). The CDR3, as DNA: TGTGCTAGCAGCTTAGGAGCCAATCAGCCCCAGCATTTT. This codes for CASSLGANQPQHF.